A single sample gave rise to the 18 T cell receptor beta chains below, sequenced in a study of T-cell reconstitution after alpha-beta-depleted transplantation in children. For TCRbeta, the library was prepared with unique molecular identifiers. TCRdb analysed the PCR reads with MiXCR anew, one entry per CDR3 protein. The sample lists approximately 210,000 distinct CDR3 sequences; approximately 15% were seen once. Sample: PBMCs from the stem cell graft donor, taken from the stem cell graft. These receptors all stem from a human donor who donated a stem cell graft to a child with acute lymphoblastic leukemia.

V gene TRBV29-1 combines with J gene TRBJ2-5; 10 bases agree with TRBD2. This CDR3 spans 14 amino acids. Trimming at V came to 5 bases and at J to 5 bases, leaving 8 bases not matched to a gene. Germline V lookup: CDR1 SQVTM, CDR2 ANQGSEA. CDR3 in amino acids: CSVILAGEVETQYF. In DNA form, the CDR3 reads TGCAGCGTTATTCTAGCGGGAGAGGTGGAGACCCAGTACTTC. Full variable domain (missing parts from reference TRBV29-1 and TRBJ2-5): SAVISQKPSRDICQRGTSLTIQCQVDSQVTMMFWYRQQPGQSLTLIATANQGSEATYESGFVIDKFPISRPNLTFSTLTVSNMSPEDSSIYLCSVILAGEVETQYFGPGTRLLVL.

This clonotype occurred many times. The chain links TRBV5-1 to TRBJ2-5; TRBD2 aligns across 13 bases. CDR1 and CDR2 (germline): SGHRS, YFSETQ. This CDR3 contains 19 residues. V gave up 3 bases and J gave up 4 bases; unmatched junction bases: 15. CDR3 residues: CASSSTPGTSGTLGETQYF. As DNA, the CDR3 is TGCGCCAGCAGCTCAACCCCAGGGACTAGCGGGACTCTAGGAGAGACCCAGTACTTC. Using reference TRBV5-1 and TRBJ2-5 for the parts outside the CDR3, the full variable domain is KAGVTQTPRYLIKTRGQQVTLSCSPISGHRSVSWYQQTPGQGLQFLFEYFSETQRNKGNFPGRFSGRQFSNSRSEMNVSTLELGDSALYLCASSSTPGTSGTLGETQYFGPGTRLLVL.

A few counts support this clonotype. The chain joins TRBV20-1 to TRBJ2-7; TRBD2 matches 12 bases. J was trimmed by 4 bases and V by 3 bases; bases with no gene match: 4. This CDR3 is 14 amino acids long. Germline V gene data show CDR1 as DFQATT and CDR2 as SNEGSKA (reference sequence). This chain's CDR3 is CSARWTSGTYEQYF. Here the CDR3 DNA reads TGCAGTGCTAGGTGGACTAGCGGGACGTACGAGCAGTACTTC.

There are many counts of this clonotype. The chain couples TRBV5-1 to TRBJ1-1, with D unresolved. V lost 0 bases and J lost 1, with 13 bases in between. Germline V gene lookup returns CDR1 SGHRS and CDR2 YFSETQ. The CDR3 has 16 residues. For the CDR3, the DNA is TGCGCCAGCAGCTTGGGCCCGGGGTCACCGAACACTGAAGCTTTCTTT. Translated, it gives CASSLGPGSPNTEAFF.

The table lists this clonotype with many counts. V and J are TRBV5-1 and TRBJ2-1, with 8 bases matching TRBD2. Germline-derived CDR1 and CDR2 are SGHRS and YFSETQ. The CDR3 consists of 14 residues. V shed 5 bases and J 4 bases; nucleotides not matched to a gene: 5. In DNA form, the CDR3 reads TGCGCCAGCAGTTTAGCGGGATCGTACAATGAGCAGTTCTTC. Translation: CASSLAGSYNEQFF. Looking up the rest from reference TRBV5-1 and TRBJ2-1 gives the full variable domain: KAGVTQTPRYLIKTRGQQVTLSCSPISGHRSVSWYQQTPGQGLQFLFEYFSETQRNKGNFPGRFSGRQFSNSRSEMNVSTLELGDSALYLCASSLAGSYNEQFFGPGTRLTVL.

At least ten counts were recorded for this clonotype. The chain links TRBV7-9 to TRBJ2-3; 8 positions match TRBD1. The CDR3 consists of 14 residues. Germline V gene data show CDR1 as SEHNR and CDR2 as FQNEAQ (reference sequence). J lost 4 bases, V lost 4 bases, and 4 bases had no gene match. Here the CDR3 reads CASSSGQGSDTQYF. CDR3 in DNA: TGTGCCAGCAGCTCCGGACAGGGATCAGATACGCAGTATTTT.

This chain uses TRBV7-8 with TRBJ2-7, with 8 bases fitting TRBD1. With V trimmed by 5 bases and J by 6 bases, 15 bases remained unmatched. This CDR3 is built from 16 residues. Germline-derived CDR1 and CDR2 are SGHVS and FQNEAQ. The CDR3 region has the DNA TGTGCCAGCAGCAGAAGGACAGGGAGTGAGGTGGGCGAGCAGTACTTC. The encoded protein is CASSRRTGSEVGEQYF.

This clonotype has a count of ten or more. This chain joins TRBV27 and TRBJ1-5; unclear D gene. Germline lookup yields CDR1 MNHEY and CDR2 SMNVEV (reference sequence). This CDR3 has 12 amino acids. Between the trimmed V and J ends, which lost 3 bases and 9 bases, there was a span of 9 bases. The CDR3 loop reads CASSFGVGPQHF. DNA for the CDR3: TGTGCCAGCAGTTTTGGTGTGGGGCCCCAGCATTTT.

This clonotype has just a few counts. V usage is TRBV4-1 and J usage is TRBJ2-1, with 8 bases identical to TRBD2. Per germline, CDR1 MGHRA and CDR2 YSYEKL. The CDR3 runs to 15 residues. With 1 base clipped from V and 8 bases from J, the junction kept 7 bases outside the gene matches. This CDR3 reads CASSQGAGVGYEQFF. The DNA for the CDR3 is TGCGCCAGCAGCCAAGGAGCGGGAGTTGGCTATGAGCAGTTCTTC.

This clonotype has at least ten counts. Here the CDR3 DNA reads TGTGCCAGCAGTCCCCCGACAGGTGCCTACGAGCAGTACTTC. Its protein is CASSPPTGAYEQYF. The V call is TRBV28, the J call TRBJ2-7, with D tentatively TRBD1 (6 bases). Trimming removed 5 bases from V and 2 bases from J, with 13 bases in between. CDR1 is MDHEN and CDR2 is SYDVKM in the germline V gene. This CDR3 region has 14 residues. The full variable domain, completed using reference TRBV28 and TRBJ2-7, is DVKVTQSSRYLVKRTGEKVFLECVQDMDHENMFWYRQDPGLGLRLIYFSYDVKMKEKGDIPEGYSVSREKKERFSLILESASTNQTSMYLCASSPPTGAYEQYFGPGTRLTVT.

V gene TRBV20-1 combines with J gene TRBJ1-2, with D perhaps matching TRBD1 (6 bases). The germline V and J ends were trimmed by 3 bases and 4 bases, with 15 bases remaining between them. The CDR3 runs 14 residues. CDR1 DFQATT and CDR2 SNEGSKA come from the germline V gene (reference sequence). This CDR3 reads CSASAGTSSYGYTF. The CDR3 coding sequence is TGCAGTGCTAGTGCCGGGACAAGCTCCTATGGCTACACCTTC.

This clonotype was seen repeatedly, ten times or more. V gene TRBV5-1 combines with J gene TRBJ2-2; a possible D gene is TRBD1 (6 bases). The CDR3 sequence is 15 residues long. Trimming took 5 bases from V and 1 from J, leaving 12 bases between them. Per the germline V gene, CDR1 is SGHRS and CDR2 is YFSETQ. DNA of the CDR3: TGCGCCAGCAGTTTCACAGGGATGAACACCGGGGAGCTGTTTTTT. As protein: CASSFTGMNTGELFF.

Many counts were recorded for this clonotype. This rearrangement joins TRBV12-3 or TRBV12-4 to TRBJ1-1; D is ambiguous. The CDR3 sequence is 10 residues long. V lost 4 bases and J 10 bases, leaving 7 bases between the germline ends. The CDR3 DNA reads TGTGCCAGCAGTTCCTTCTCAGCTTTCTTT. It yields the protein CASSSFSAFF.

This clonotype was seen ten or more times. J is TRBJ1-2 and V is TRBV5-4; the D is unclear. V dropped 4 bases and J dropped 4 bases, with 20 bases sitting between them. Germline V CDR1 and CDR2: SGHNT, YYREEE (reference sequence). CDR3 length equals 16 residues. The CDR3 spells CASSTPPGPAGYGYTF. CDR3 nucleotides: TGTGCCAGCAGCACCCCCCCCGGGCCAGCCGGCTATGGCTACACCTTC.

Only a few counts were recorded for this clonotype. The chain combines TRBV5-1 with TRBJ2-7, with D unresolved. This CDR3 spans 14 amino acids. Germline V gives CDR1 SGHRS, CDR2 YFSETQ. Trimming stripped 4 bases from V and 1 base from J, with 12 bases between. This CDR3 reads CASSPGPDSYEQYF. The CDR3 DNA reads TGCGCCAGCAGCCCCGGACCGGATTCCTACGAGCAGTACTTC.

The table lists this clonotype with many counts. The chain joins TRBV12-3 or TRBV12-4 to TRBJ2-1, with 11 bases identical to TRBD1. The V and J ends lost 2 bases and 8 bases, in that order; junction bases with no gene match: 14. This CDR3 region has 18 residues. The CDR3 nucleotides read TGTGCCAGCAGTTTATCGATGATAGGACAGGGGGCTGGGCATGAGCAGTTCTTC. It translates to CASSLSMIGQGAGHEQFF.

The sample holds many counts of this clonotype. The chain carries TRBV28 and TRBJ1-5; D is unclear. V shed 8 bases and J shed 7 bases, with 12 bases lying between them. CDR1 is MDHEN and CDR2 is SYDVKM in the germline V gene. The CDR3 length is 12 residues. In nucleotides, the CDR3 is TGTGCCAGCGTAGCCTTGGGGCAGCCCCAGCATTTT. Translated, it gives CASVALGQPQHF.

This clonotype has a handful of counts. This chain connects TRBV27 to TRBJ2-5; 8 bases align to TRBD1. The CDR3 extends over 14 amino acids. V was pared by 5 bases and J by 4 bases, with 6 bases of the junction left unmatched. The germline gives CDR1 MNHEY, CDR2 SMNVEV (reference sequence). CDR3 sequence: CASSRTGRRETQYF. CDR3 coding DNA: TGTGCCAGCAGTCGGACAGGGAGGAGAGAGACCCAGTACTTC.